The clone carrying this T cell receptor beta chain came up a few times. What it recognizes is unknown. The PCR contained 60 Vbeta and 13 Jbeta primers. Sequenced by immunoSEQ multiplex PCR; TCRdb stores in-frame clones only, minus some. Of 160,000 or so clones in the sample, 81% were seen once. The CDR3 is 13 amino acids. CDR1 and CDR2 from the germline V gene are MNHNS and SASEGT. Trimming removed 5 bases from V and 5 bases from J, with 13 bases in between. The sample belongs to a study of cytomegalovirus exposure and HLA in healthy donors. Broader study findings: Researchers reported from a later analysis that most CMV-associated TCR beta chains appeared HLA-restricted.

Sequencing was carried out using PBMCs. The receptor was derived from a woman between 18 and 29 years old in good health and CMV-seropositive. The chain carries TRBV6-1 and TRBJ2-7, with D possibly being TRBD1 (5 bases). The CDR3: CASSIGQGNEQYF. Written as DNA, the CDR3 is TGTGCCAGCAGTATCGGGCAGGGCAACGAGCAGTACTTC.